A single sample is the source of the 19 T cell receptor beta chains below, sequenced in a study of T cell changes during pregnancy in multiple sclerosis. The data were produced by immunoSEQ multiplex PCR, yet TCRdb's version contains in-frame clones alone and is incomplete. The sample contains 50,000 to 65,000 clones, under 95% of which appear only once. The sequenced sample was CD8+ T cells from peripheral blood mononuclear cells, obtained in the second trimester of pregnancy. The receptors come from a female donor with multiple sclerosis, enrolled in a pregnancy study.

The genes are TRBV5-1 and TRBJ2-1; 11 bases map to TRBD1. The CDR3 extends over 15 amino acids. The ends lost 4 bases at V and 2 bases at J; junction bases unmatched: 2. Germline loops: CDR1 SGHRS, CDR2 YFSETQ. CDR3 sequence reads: CASSPGQGAYNEQFF. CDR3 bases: TGCGCCAGCAGCCCGGGACAGGGGGCCTACAATGAGCAGTTCTTC.

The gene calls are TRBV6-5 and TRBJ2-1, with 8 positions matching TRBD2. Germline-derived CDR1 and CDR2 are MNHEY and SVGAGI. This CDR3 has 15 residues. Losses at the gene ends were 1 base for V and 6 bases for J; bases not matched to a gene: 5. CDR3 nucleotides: TGTGCCAGCAGTTACTGGGCTAGCGGGCCCAATGAGCAGTTCTTC. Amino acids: CASSYWASGPNEQFF.

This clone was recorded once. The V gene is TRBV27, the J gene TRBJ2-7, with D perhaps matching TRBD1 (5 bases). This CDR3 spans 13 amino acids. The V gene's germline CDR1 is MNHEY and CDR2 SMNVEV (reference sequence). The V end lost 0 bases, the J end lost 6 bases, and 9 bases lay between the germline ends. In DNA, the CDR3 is TGTGCCAGCAGTTTATCAGCTACAGGCGAGCAGTACTTC. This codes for CASSLSATGEQYF.

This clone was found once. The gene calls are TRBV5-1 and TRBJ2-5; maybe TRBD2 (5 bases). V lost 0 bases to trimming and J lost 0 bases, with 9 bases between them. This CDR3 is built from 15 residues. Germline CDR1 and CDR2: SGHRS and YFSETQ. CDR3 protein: CASSLAVGDQETQYF. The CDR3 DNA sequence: TGCGCCAGCAGCTTGGCCGTCGGGGACCAAGAGACCCAGTACTTC.

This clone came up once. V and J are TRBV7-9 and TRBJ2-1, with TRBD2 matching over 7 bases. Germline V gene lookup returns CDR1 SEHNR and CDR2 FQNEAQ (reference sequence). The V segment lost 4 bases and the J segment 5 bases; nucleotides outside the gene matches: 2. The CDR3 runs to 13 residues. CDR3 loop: CASSSGLDNEQFF. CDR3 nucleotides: TGTGCCAGCAGCTCTGGACTAGACAATGAGCAGTTCTTC.

The CDR3 nucleotides are TGCGCCAGCAGCCATCACGGGGGGGAGCAGTACTTC. The encoded protein is CASSHHGGEQYF. The V gene is TRBV4-1, the J gene TRBJ2-7; the match to TRBD2 covers 7 bases. The CDR3 consists of 12 residues. J lost 7 bases, V lost 3 bases, and 3 bases had no gene match. From germline, CDR1 is MGHRA and CDR2 YSYEKL.

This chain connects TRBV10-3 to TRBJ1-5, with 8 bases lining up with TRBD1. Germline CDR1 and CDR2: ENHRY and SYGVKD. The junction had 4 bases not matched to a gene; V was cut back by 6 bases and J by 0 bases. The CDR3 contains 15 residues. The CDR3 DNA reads TGTGCCATCAGCGGACAGGGTAGTAGCAATCAGCCCCAGCATTTT. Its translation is CAISGQGSSNQPQHF.

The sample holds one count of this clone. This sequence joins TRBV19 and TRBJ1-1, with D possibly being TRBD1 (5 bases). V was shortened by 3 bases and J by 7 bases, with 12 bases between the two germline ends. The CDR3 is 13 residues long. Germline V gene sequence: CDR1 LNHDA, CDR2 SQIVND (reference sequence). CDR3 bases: TGTGCCAGTAGTATGATGGGGGGAAGTGAAGCTTTCTTT. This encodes CASSMMGGSEAFF.

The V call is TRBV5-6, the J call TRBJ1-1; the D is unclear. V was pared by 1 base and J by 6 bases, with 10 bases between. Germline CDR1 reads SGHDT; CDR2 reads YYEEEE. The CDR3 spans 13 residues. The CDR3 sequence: CASSLNWTPEAFF. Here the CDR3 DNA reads TGTGCCAGCAGCTTGAATTGGACTCCTGAAGCTTTCTTT.

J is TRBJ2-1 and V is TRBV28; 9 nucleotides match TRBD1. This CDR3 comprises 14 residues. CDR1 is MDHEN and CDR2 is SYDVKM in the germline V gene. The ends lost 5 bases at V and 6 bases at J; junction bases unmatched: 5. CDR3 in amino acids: CASSPGTGPNEQFF. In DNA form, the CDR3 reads TGTGCCAGCAGTCCCGGGACAGGGCCCAATGAGCAGTTCTTC.

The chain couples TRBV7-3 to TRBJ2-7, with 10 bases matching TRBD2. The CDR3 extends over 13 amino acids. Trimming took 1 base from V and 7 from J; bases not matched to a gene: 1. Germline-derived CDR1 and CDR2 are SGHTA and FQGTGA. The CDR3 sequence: CASSLIAGGEQYF. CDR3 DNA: TGTGCCAGCAGCTTAATAGCGGGAGGTGAGCAGTACTTC. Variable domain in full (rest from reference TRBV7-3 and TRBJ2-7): GAGVSQTPSNKVTEKGKYVELRCDPISGHTALYWYRQSLGQGPEFLIYFQGTGAADDSGLPNDRFFAVRPEGSVSTLKIQRTERGDSAVYLCASSLIAGGEQYFGPGTRLTVT.

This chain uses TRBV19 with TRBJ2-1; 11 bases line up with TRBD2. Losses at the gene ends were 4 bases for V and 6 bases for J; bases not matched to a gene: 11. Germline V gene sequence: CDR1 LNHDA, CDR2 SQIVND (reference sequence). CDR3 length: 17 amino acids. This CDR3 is CASSNSGRASHSNEQFF. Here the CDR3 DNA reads TGTGCCAGTAGTAATAGCGGGAGGGCTTCCCACTCCAATGAGCAGTTCTTC.

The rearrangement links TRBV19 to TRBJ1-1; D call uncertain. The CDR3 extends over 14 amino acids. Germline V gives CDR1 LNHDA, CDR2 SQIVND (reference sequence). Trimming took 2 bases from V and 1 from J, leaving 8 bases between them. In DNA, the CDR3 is TGTGCCAGTAGTATAAGTAGCCCGAACACTGAAGCTTTCTTT. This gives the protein CASSISSPNTEAFF.

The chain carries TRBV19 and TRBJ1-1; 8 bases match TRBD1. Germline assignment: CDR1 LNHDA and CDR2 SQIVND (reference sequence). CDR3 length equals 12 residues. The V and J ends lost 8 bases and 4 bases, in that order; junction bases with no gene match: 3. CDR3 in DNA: TGTGCCAGTTTAACAGGGGGCACTGAAGCTTTCTTT. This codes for CASLTGGTEAFF.

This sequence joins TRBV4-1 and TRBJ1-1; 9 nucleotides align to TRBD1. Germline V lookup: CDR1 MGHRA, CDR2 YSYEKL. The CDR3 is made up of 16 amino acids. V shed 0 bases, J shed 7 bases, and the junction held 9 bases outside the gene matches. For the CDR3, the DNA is TGCGCCAGCAGCCAAGACGGGACAGGGTTGTCGAATGAAGCTTTCTTT. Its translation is CASSQDGTGLSNEAFF.

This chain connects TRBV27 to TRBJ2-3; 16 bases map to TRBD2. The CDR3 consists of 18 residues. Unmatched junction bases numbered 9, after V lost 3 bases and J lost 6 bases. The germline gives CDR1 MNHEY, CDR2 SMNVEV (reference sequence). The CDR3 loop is CASSFLVPGLAGGDTQYF. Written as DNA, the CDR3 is TGTGCCAGCAGTTTCCTAGTTCCGGGACTAGCGGGAGGGGATACGCAGTATTTT.

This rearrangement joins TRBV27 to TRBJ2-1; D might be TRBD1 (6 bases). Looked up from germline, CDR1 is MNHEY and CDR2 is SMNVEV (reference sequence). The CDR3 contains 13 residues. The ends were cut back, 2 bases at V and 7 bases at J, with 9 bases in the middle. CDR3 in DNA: TGTGCCAGCAGTTTAACAGGGATGAATGAGCAGTTCTTC. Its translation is CASSLTGMNEQFF.

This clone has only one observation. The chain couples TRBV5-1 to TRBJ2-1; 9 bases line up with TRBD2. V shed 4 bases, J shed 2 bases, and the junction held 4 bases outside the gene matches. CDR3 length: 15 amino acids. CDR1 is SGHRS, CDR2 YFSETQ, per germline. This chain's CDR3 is CASSTSSGAYNEQFF. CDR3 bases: TGCGCCAGCAGCACCTCTAGCGGGGCCTACAATGAGCAGTTCTTC.

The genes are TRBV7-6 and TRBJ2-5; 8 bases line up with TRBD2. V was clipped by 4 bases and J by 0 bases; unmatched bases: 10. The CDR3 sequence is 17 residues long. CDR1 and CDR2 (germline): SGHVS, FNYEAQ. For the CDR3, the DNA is TGTGCCAGCAGCTCGGGGGGGGTAGCGGGAAACCAAGAGACCCAGTACTTC. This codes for CASSSGGVAGNQETQYF.